The source of this TCR beta chain is a study of blood T cell repertoires in COVID-19. Study-wide context: T cells, B-cell-depleted T cells, or PBMCs supplied cDNA or gDNA.

CDR3 length: 14 amino acids. Per germline, CDR1 MNHEY and CDR2 SVGAGI. Losses at the gene ends were 6 bases for V and 1 base for J; bases not matched to a gene: 1. In the original workflow: Amplification with reference gene primers provided the estimates of nucleated cell counts. Only in-frame clones appear in the TCRdb table, and some are missing; sequencing was by immunoSEQ multiplex PCR. V and J calls and clone size are as listed in that table; D and trimming were resolved from the DNA. The sample yields about 110,000 clones, about nine tenths seen once. This receptor was taken from a human donor in a cohort sampled during active COVID-19. The sequenced sample consisted of peripheral blood. The gene calls are TRBV6-5 and TRBJ1-3; 9 bases align to TRBD1. This CDR3 is CASSGTGSGNTIYF. Written as DNA, the CDR3 is TGTGCCAGCAGCGGGACAGGGTCTGGAAACACCATATATTTT.